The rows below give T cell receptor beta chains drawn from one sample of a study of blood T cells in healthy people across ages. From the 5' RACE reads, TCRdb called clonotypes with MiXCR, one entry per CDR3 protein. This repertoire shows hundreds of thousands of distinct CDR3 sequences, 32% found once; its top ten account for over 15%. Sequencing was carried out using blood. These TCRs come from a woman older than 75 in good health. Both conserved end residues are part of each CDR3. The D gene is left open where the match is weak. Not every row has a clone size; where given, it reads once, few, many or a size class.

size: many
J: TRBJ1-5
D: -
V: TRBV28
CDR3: CASSLWGGDGQPQHF
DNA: TGTGCCAGCAGTTTATGGGGGGGCGACGGACAGCCCCAGCATTTT

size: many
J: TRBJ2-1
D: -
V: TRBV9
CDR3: CASSPGLRSYNEQFF
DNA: TGTGCCAGCAGCCCAGGACTCCGCTCCTACAATGAGCAGTTCTTC

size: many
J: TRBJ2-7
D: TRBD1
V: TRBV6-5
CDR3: CASRHTGVSSYEQYF
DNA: TGTGCCAGCAGACACACAGGGGTAAGCTCCTACGAGCAGTACTTC

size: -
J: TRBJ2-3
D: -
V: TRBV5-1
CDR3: CASSYTASTDTQYF
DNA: TGCGCCAGCAGCTACACCGCGAGCACAGATACGCAGTATTTT

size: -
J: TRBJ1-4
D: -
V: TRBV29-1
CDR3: CSVEWDGKLFF
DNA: TGCAGCGTTGAGTGGGACGGGAAACTGTTTTTT

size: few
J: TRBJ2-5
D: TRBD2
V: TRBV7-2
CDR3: CASSVRFFGGAGEQYF
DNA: TGTGCCAGCAGCGTACGGTTTTTCGGGGGGGCAGGTGAGCAGTACTTC

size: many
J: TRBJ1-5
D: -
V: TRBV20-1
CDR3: CSAVERGNQPQHF
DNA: TGCAGTGCGGTCGAAAGAGGCAATCAGCCCCAGCATTTT

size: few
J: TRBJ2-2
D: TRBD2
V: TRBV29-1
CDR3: CSVEKASGGAGGELFF
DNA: TGCAGCGTTGAGAAGGCTAGCGGGGGGGCTGGCGGGGAGCTGTTTTTT

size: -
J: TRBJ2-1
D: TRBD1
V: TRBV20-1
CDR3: CSARTGGASGEQFF
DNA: TGCAGTGCGAGGACAGGGGGCGCATCGGGTGAGCAGTTCTTC

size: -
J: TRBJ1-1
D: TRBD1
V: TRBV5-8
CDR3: CASSSTGGIAEAFF
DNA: TGTGCCAGCAGCTCAACAGGGGGCATCGCTGAAGCTTTCTTT

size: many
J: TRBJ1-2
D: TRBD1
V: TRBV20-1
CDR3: CSARSGQGRHGYTF
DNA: TGCAGTGCTAGATCGGGACAGGGGAGGCATGGCTACACCTTC

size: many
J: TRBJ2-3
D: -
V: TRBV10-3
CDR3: CAISTSRSTDTQYF
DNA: TGTGCCATCAGTACTAGCCGGAGCACAGATACGCAGTATTTT

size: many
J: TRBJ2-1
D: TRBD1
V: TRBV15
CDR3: CATARTGGYNEQFF
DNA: TGTGCCACGGCACGGACAGGGGGTTACAATGAGCAGTTCTTC

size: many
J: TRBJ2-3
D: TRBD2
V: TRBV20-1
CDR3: CSAVLAGGITDTQYF
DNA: TGCAGTGCTGTGCTAGCGGGGGGGATCACAGATACGCAGTATTTT

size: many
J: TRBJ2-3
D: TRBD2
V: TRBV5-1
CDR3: CASSLRSGGVDTQYF
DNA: TGCGCCAGCAGCTTGCGGAGCGGGGGGGTGGATACGCAGTATTTT

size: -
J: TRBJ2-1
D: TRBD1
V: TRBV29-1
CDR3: CSVRQGYEQFF
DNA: TGCAGCGTACGACAGGGTTACGAGCAGTTCTTC

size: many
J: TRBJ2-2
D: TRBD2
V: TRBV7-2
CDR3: CASSFSGGPNTGELFF
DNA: TGTGCCAGCAGCTTTTCGGGGGGGCCTAACACCGGGGAGCTGTTTTTT

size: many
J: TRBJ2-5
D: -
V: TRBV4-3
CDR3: CASSQARAAQETQYF
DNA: TGCGCCAGCAGCCAAGCTAGGGCAGCTCAAGAGACCCAGTACTTC